Presented here are 24 T cell receptor beta chains from one specimen sequenced in a study of blood T cell repertoires in COVID-19 (dated by TCRdb to 2018 to 2020). Library generation was performed with the immunoSEQ multiplex PCR assay. TCRdb holds this immuneACCESS table with in-frame rearrangements only. Some clones are missing; in checked studies, unresolved V genes explain under half, and the rest has no known cause. Present in this sample are 130,000 or so clones, roughly 84% of which were seen just once. Of the sample, about 8.9% falls within the top ten clones. The specimen was peripheral blood. Receptors were obtained from a man in his thirties or forties with COVID-19, enrolled during active disease.

As DNA, the CDR3 is TGTGCCAGCAGTACCTTTGGGGCTACTGTAGCCACCTTC. Its protein product is CASSTFGATVATF. V is TRBV12-3 or TRBV12-4 and J is TRBJ1-2, with D tentatively TRBD1 (5 bases). V was clipped by 5 bases and J by 13 bases, with 20 bases between them. The CDR3 runs to 13 residues.

The chain combines TRBV6-4 with TRBJ2-7; no firm D call. There are 13 residues in the CDR3. Trimming removed 4 bases from V and 0 bases from J, with 7 bases in between. The germline V gene encodes CDR1 MRHNA and CDR2 SNTAGT. CDR3 DNA sequence: TGTGCCAGCAGTGCCCGCAGCTCCTACGAGCAGTACTTC. This sequence encodes CASSARSSYEQYF.

The chain links TRBV29-1 to TRBJ2-7, with 8 bases that match TRBD1. Germline CDR1 reads SQVTM; CDR2 reads ANQGSEA. J gave up 4 bases and V 6 bases, and 8 bases lay outside the gene matches. The length of the CDR3 is 13 residues. The CDR3 DNA is TGCAGCGTCTTACTCCGGGACAGGTACGAGCAGTACTTC. It is translated as CSVLLRDRYEQYF.

This clone appeared a few times. J is TRBJ1-4 and V is TRBV7-2; no reliable D call. V was pared by 1 base and J by 8 bases, with 11 bases between. Germline V gene data show CDR1 as SGHTA and CDR2 as FQGNSA. The CDR3 sequence is 14 residues long. CDR3 sequence reads: CASSLGAGGEKLFF. In DNA, the CDR3 is TGTGCCAGCAGCTTAGGGGCAGGAGGAGAAAAACTGTTTTTT.

The genes are TRBV29-1 and TRBJ2-2; possibly TRBD1 for D (5 bases). V lost 2 bases and J 6 bases, leaving 10 bases between the germline ends. Per the germline V gene, CDR1 is SQVTM and CDR2 is ANQGSEA. The CDR3 covers 13 residues. CDR3: CSVETAGSGELFF. The DNA of the CDR3 is TGCAGCGTTGAAACCGCAGGGTCCGGGGAGCTGTTTTTT.

The gene calls are TRBV18 and TRBJ2-1, with D uncertain. This CDR3 is built from 16 residues. Trimming pared 3 bases from V and 7 bases from J, leaving 19 bases between. Germline V gene data show CDR1 as KGHSH and CDR2 as LQKENI. The CDR3 here is CASSPLSGLSRNEQFF. In DNA, the CDR3 is TGTGCCAGCTCACCGCTCTCAGGCCTATCGAGAAATGAGCAGTTCTTC.

CDR3 nucleotides: TGCAGCGTTGAAGTGCGCGAGACCCAGTACTTC. It is translated as CSVEVRETQYF. The chain joins TRBV29-1 to TRBJ2-5; no clear D. Trimming took off 1 base at V and 5 bases at J, with 5 bases between the two ends. The CDR3 extends over 11 amino acids. CDR1 and CDR2 (germline): SQVTM, ANQGSEA.

This clone showed up just a few times. The chain combines TRBV29-1 with TRBJ1-1, with D perhaps TRBD1 (6 bases). Trimming stripped 0 bases from V and 7 bases from J, with 12 bases between. This CDR3 has 13 amino acids. The germline gives CDR1 SQVTM, CDR2 ANQGSEA. The DNA for the CDR3 is TGCAGCGTTGAAGATCAACAGGGTAATGAAGCTTTCTTT. As protein: CSVEDQQGNEAFF.

With respect to this clone: Other DNA variants within this sample encode the same CDR3. The rearrangement uses TRBV28 and TRBJ1-5; D possibly corresponds to TRBD1 (6 bases). The germline CDR1 and CDR2 sequences are MDHEN and SYDVKM. This CDR3 is built from 15 residues. V lost 2 bases and J 2 bases, leaving 10 bases between the germline ends. As DNA, the CDR3 is TGTGCCAGCAGTTTAGAACAGGGTGGCAATCAGCCCCAGCATTTT. This gives the protein CASSLEQGGNQPQHF.

This chain connects TRBV27 to TRBJ2-1; the D is unclear. Germline CDR1 MNHEY, CDR2 SMNVEV (reference sequence). The V and J ends lost 6 bases and 3 bases respectively, with 3 bases between them. The CDR3 covers 11 residues. The CDR3 region is CASSHYNEQFF. CDR3 DNA sequence: TGTGCCAGCAGCCACTACAATGAGCAGTTCTTC.

This chain uses TRBV19 with TRBJ1-1; D is perhaps TRBD1 (5 bases). The CDR3 is 14 amino acids. Trimming cost V 6 bases and J 4 bases, with 15 bases left between them. From germline, CDR1 is LNHDA and CDR2 SQIVND (reference sequence). CDR3 nucleotides: TGTGCCAGTAGAGAAACAGGTACGGGCACTGAAGCTTTCTTT. Translation: CASRETGTGTEAFF.

The chain is built from TRBV7-9 and TRBJ2-7; 7 bases are shared with TRBD1. V shed 5 bases, J shed 1 base, and the junction held 5 bases outside the gene matches. CDR1 is SEHNR, CDR2 FQNEAQ, per germline (reference sequence). The CDR3 runs 14 residues. CDR3 region: CASSNGQVSYEQYF. The CDR3 DNA is TGTGCCAGCAGCAACGGACAGGTATCCTACGAGCAGTACTTC.

This rearrangement joins TRBV28 to TRBJ2-3; TRBD2 agrees at 8 bases. V lost 8 bases to trimming and J lost 4 bases; unmatched junction nucleotides: 8. There are 14 residues in the CDR3. Germline CDR1 is MDHEN and CDR2 is SYDVKM. CDR3: CASGSPGLADTQYF. The CDR3 coding sequence is TGTGCCAGCGGGAGTCCGGGACTAGCAGATACGCAGTATTTT. The whole variable domain, filled in from reference TRBV28 and TRBJ2-3, reads DVKVTQSSRYLVKRTGEKVFLECVQDMDHENMFWYRQDPGLGLRLIYFSYDVKMKEKGDIPEGYSVSREKKERFSLILESASTNQTSMYLCASGSPGLADTQYFGPGTRLTVL.

The chain carries TRBV28 and TRBJ1-2; TRBD1 is a possible D gene (6 bases). Deletions cut 6 bases from V and 0 bases from J, with 17 bases between. The germline V gene has CDR1 MDHEN and CDR2 SYDVKM. The CDR3 consists of 16 residues. Written as DNA, the CDR3 is TGTGCCAGCAGACTCCCAGGGGTGATAGCTAACTATGGCTACACCTTC. Encoded protein: CASRLPGVIANYGYTF.

This chain connects TRBV5-1 to TRBJ1-4; possible D gene TRBD1, 6 bases. The CDR3 consists of 14 residues. Germline V CDR1 and CDR2: SGHRS, YFSETQ. Between the trimmed V and J ends, which lost 4 bases and 8 bases, there was a span of 15 bases. CDR3 DNA sequence: TGCGCCAGCAGCCCGGGGGGCGCGGGCGAAAAACTGTTTTTT. This translates into CASSPGGAGEKLFF.

V and J are TRBV27 and TRBJ1-3; D might be TRBD1 (5 bases). The CDR3 runs 11 residues. The V gene lost 6 bases and the J gene lost 7 bases, with 7 bases spanning the gap. CDR1 is MNHEY and CDR2 is SMNVEV in the germline V gene (reference sequence). The CDR3 reads CASRKGNTIYF. The CDR3 nucleotides read TGTGCCAGCAGAAAGGGGAACACCATATATTTT.

V usage is TRBV6-5 and J usage is TRBJ1-2, with D possibly matching TRBD1 (6 bases). The CDR3 loop spans 14 amino acids. With 9 bases removed from V and 4 bases from J, the gap between germline ends came to 18 bases. Germline CDR1 MNHEY, CDR2 SVGAGI. The CDR3 DNA reads as TGTGCCAGTCTACCAGGGGTTAGGGGCTATGGCTACACCTTC. Translation gives CASLPGVRGYGYTF.

This chain connects TRBV29-1 to TRBJ2-1; 10 nucleotides align to TRBD2. The CDR3 length is 14 residues. CDR1 is SQVTM and CDR2 is ANQGSEA in the germline V gene. Unmatched junction bases numbered 5, after V lost 4 bases and J lost 5 bases. The CDR3 sequence is CSVGAGGVNNEQFF. DNA of the CDR3: TGCAGCGTTGGAGCGGGAGGGGTAAACAATGAGCAGTTCTTC.

The chain combines TRBV15 with TRBJ2-7, with D possibly matching TRBD2 (5 bases). The CDR3 runs 13 residues. V lost 6 bases and J 0 bases, leaving 9 bases between the germline ends. In germline, CDR1 is LNHNV, CDR2 YYDKDF (reference sequence). The CDR3 region has the DNA TGTGCCACCAGAGCGGTTAGCTCCTACGAGCAGTACTTC. Its protein is CATRAVSSYEQYF.

The V and J genes are TRBV5-6 and TRBJ2-7; D is possibly TRBD1 (5 bases). The CDR3 has 12 amino acids. V lost 3 bases and J lost 4, with 8 bases in between. Germline V CDR1 and CDR2: SGHDT, YYEEEE. CDR3 nucleotides: TGTGCCAGCAGCTCTACAGGTTACGAGCAGTACTTC. The encoded protein is CASSSTGYEQYF. The full variable domain, in which reference TRBV5-6 and TRBJ2-7 provide the parts outside the CDR3, is DAGVTQSPTHLIKTRGQQVTLRCSPKSGHDTVSWYQQALGQGPQFIFQYYEEEERQRGNFPDRFSGHQFPNYSSELNVNALLLGDSALYLCASSSTGYEQYFGPGTRLTVT.

This rearrangement joins TRBV19 to TRBJ2-3, with D perhaps TRBD1 (6 bases). Trimming removed 4 bases at V and 0 bases at J, with 11 bases between. The CDR3 has 15 amino acids. CDR1 and CDR2 from the germline V gene are LNHDA and SQIVND (reference sequence). As DNA, the CDR3 is TGTGCCAGTAGTAGCGCCGGGACAAGCACAGATACGCAGTATTTT. This gives the protein CASSSAGTSTDTQYF.

There are a few counts of this clone. The chain joins TRBV6-5 to TRBJ2-7; tentatively, D is TRBD2 (6 bases). Germline CDR1 reads MNHEY; CDR2 reads SVGAGI. Between the trimmed V and J ends, which lost 10 bases and 4 bases, there was a span of 17 bases. The CDR3 is 13 residues long. The CDR3, as DNA: TGTGCCACCGCAGACGTGGGGAGGTACGAGCAGTACTTC. Protein product: CATADVGRYEQYF.

The chain has TRBV18 and TRBJ2-2; D not certain. The germline CDR1 and CDR2 sequences are KGHSH and LQKENI. Trimming took off 2 bases at V and 6 bases at J, with 10 bases between the two ends. There are 14 residues in the CDR3. CDR3 protein: CASSPGVESGELFF. Here the CDR3 DNA reads TGTGCCAGCTCACCAGGAGTAGAGTCCGGGGAGCTGTTTTTT. The entire variable domain, with the rest obtained from reference TRBV18 and TRBJ2-2, is as follows: NAGVMQNPRHLVRRRGQEARLRCSPMKGHSHVYWYRQLPEEGLKFMVYLQKENIIDESGMPKERFSAEFPKEGPSILRIQQVVRGDSAAYFCASSPGVESGELFFGEGSRLTVL.

This clone has a handful of counts. In DNA form, the CDR3 reads TGTGCCAGCAGCTCGACAGGGAACACTGAAGCTTTCTTT. Its translation is CASSSTGNTEAFF. The rearrangement joins TRBV11-2 to TRBJ1-1; D possibly corresponds to TRBD1 (6 bases). V gave up 4 bases and J gave up 1 base, with 7 bases separating them. The CDR3 spans 13 residues. Germline lookup yields CDR1 SGHAT and CDR2 FQNNGV.